Each of the 22 T cell receptor beta chains below was sequenced from the same sample in a study of beta chain features in type 1 diabetes. The whole isolated RNA underwent reverse transcription, so sequencing captured expressed TCRB transcripts. Using immunoSEQ multiplex PCR, the repertoire was profiled, and TCRdb retains in-frame clones only, with some absent. This table has roughly 450,000 clones, about an eighth appearing once. Sequences were obtained from naive CD4+ T cells from blood. All receptors come from a woman younger than 35 in good health.

This clone was detected a few times. The rearrangement joins TRBV20-1 to TRBJ1-2; D ambiguous. This CDR3 contains 9 residues. Germline values: CDR1 DFQATT, CDR2 SNEGSKA (reference sequence). With 3 bases removed from V and 7 bases from J, the gap between germline ends came to 3 bases. The CDR3: CSASAGYTF. DNA for the CDR3: TGCAGTGCTAGCGCTGGCTACACCTTC.

J is TRBJ2-1 and V is TRBV2, with no clear D. Deletions cut 7 bases from V and 3 bases from J, with 4 bases between. The germline V gene encodes CDR1 SNHLY and CDR2 FYNNEI. The CDR3 spans 11 residues. CDR3 residues: CASNVYNEQFF. CDR3 DNA sequence: TGTGCCAGCAATGTCTACAATGAGCAGTTCTTC. The whole variable domain, filled in from reference TRBV2 and TRBJ2-1, reads EPEVTQTPSHQVTQMGQEVILRCVPISNHLYFYWYRQILGQKVEFLVSFYNNEISEKSEIFDDQFSVERPDGSNFTLKIRSTKLEDSAMYFCASNVYNEQFFGPGTRLTVL.

In this sample, this clone turned up a few times. The chain joins TRBV5-1 to TRBJ1-1, with a tentative D call TRBD1 (5 bases). The CDR3 is made up of 13 amino acids. Germline values: CDR1 SGHRS, CDR2 YFSETQ. Deletions cut 4 bases from V and 7 bases from J, with 14 bases between. CDR3 loop: CASSNAGRLEAFF. CDR3 DNA: TGCGCCAGCAGCAATGCGGGGCGTCTTGAAGCTTTCTTT.

This clone was seen only a few times. The chain has TRBV5-1 and TRBJ1-2; the D is unclear. This CDR3 is 14 amino acids long. V dropped 1 base and J dropped 3 bases, with 10 bases sitting between them. Germline CDR1 SGHRS, CDR2 YFSETQ. CDR3 sequence reads: CASSLLPSYYGYTF. For the CDR3, the DNA is TGCGCCAGCAGCTTGCTCCCCTCTTACTATGGCTACACCTTC.

There are a few counts of this clone. The chain is built from TRBV25-1 and TRBJ1-2; D is ambiguous. CDR1 MGHDK and CDR2 SYGVNS come from the germline V gene. The CDR3 runs to 12 residues. With 5 bases removed from V and 4 bases from J, the gap between germline ends came to 8 bases. The CDR3 loop reads CASSNAGYGYTF. In nucleotides, the CDR3 is TGTGCCAGCAGTAACGCGGGCTATGGCTACACCTTC.

The CDR3 region is CASSRHMTRNADTQYF. The CDR3 bases are TGTGCCAGCAGCCGACACATGACTAGGAACGCAGATACGCAGTATTTT. This chain links TRBV7-2 with TRBJ2-3; weak D call: TRBD2 (6 bases). Between the trimmed V and J ends, which lost 5 bases and 4 bases, there was a span of 19 bases. Germline loops: CDR1 SGHTA, CDR2 FQGNSA. The CDR3 covers 16 residues.

The V gene is TRBV15, the J gene TRBJ2-5, with D uncertain. The germline gives CDR1 LNHNV, CDR2 YYDKDF (reference sequence). The V gene lost 0 bases and the J gene lost 4 bases, with 12 bases spanning the gap. The CDR3 sequence is 15 residues long. CDR3 sequence (DNA): TGTGCCACCAGCAGAGATCTTGGATGGCGAGAGACCCAGTACTTC. Its translation: CATSRDLGWRETQYF.

This clone came up a few times. This rearrangement joins TRBV19 to TRBJ2-2; D is possibly TRBD1 (6 bases). The CDR3 runs to 14 residues. The V gene's germline CDR1 is LNHDA and CDR2 SQIVND (reference sequence). V was pared by 7 bases and J by 4 bases, with 13 bases between. The CDR3 region is CASKWGPGTGELFF. The CDR3 bases are TGTGCCAGTAAATGGGGGCCGGGCACCGGGGAGCTGTTTTTT.

This sequence joins TRBV9 and TRBJ1-1, with D unresolved. The CDR3 runs 15 residues. The germline CDR1 and CDR2 sequences are SGDLS and YYNGEE. V shed 2 bases and J shed 2 bases, with 13 bases lying between them. DNA of the CDR3: TGTGCCAGCAGCGTTAGGAGCGGATTAAACACTGAAGCTTTCTTT. It is translated as CASSVRSGLNTEAFF.

V and J are TRBV7-9 and TRBJ2-7; 10 nucleotides match TRBD1. Germline CDR1 and CDR2: SEHNR and FQNEAQ (reference sequence). The CDR3 totals 16 residues. With 1 base clipped from V and 2 bases from J, the junction kept 5 bases outside the gene matches. The CDR3 bases are TGTGCCAGCAGCTTAGTTGGGACAGGGGTCGCCTACGAGCAGTACTTC. Its protein is CASSLVGTGVAYEQYF.

The gene calls are TRBV25-1 and TRBJ1-2, with D perhaps TRBD1 (5 bases). CDR1 and CDR2 (germline): MGHDK, SYGVNS. Trimming took 6 bases from V and 8 from J, leaving 25 bases between them. This CDR3 has 16 amino acids. In DNA, the CDR3 is TGTGCCAGCAGCCCCGGGGGGGACTTAAAATTTAGAGGCTACACCTTC. Translating it yields CASSPGGDLKFRGYTF.

This clone was counted a few times. The chain employs TRBV9 and TRBJ2-3; D gene unclear. Germline lookup yields CDR1 SGDLS and CDR2 YYNGEE. V dropped 0 bases and J dropped 1 base, with 12 bases sitting between them. This CDR3 contains 16 residues. The CDR3 protein is CASSVVLGWGTDTQYF. CDR3 sequence (DNA): TGTGCCAGCAGCGTAGTTCTGGGATGGGGCACAGATACGCAGTATTTT.

This clone was observed a handful of times. The genes are TRBV6-5 and TRBJ1-2, with TRBD1 as a possible D gene (5 bases). Germline V gene data show CDR1 as MNHEY and CDR2 as SVGAGI. CDR3 length: 12 residues. Trimming cost V 0 bases and J 6 bases, with 5 bases left between them. This CDR3 is CASSYSGDGYTF. DNA for the CDR3: TGTGCCAGCAGTTACTCAGGGGATGGCTACACCTTC.

The V gene is TRBV4-2, the J gene TRBJ1-2; D is uncertain. Germline CDR1 and CDR2: LGHNA and YNFKEQ. V gave up 1 base and J gave up 4 bases, with 7 bases separating them. This CDR3 comprises 13 residues. The CDR3: CASSQGTGYGYTF. The DNA of the CDR3 is TGTGCCAGCAGCCAAGGGACGGGCTATGGCTACACCTTC.

This sequence joins TRBV9 and TRBJ2-1; 7 bases are a match to TRBD1. Per the germline V gene, CDR1 is SGDLS and CDR2 is YYNGEE. The CDR3 consists of 15 residues. After removal of 4 bases from V and 3 bases from J, the junction contained 7 bases not matched to a gene. The CDR3 region is CASSPRTGNYNEQFF. CDR3 sequence (DNA): TGTGCCAGCAGCCCGAGGACAGGCAACTACAATGAGCAGTTCTTC.

This chain links TRBV7-9 with TRBJ2-6; D gene unclear. The V end was cut by 4 bases, the J end by 0 bases, with 7 bases between. The CDR3 is 15 amino acids. Germline CDR1 SEHNR, CDR2 FQNEAQ (reference sequence). The CDR3 DNA reads as TGTGCCAGCAGCTCCGACGCCTCTGGGGCCAACGTCCTGACTTTC. This encodes CASSSDASGANVLTF. The variable domain in full, with the rest retrieved from reference TRBV7-9 and TRBJ2-6, is DTGVSQNPRHKITKRGQNVTFRCDPISEHNRLYWYRQTLGQGPEFLTYFQNEAQLEKSRLLSDRFSAERPKGSFSTLEIQRTEQGDSAMYLCASSSDASGANVLTFGAGSRLTVL.

The chain is built from TRBV29-1 and TRBJ2-7; 12 nucleotides match TRBD2. Germline-derived CDR1 and CDR2 are SQVTM and ANQGSEA. The CDR3 consists of 15 residues. The ends lost 1 base at V and 0 bases at J; junction bases unmatched: 1. This CDR3 reads CSVEGLAGDSYEQYF. The CDR3 DNA reads TGCAGCGTTGAAGGACTAGCGGGAGACTCCTACGAGCAGTACTTC.

V gene TRBV5-1 combines with J gene TRBJ1-2, with D perhaps TRBD1 (5 bases). This CDR3 has 15 residues. Germline CDR1 is SGHRS and CDR2 is YFSETQ. The V gene lost 0 bases and the J gene lost 2 bases, with 11 bases spanning the gap. CDR3 nucleotide sequence: TGCGCCAGCAGCTTGGCGCAGGGATGGAACTATGGCTACACCTTC. Residues: CASSLAQGWNYGYTF. Complete variable domain (other parts from reference TRBV5-1 and TRBJ1-2): KAGVTQTPRYLIKTRGQQVTLSCSPISGHRSVSWYQQTPGQGLQFLFEYFSETQRNKGNFPGRFSGRQFSNSRSEMNVSTLELGDSALYLCASSLAQGWNYGYTFGSGTRLTVV.

The rearrangement joins TRBV13 to TRBJ2-7; 8 positions agree with TRBD2. J lost 6 bases, V lost 1 base, and 11 bases had no gene match. CDR3 length equals 16 residues. The V gene's germline CDR1 is PRHDT and CDR2 FYEKMQ (reference sequence). This chain's CDR3 is CASSLAFGAGRGEQYF. The CDR3 DNA reads TGTGCCAGCAGCTTAGCGTTCGGTGCCGGGAGGGGCGAGCAGTACTTC.

The rearrangement uses TRBV14 and TRBJ2-7, with 7 bases aligning to TRBD1. Trimming cost V 4 bases and J 0 bases; bases outside gene matches: 6. Germline CDR1 is SGHDN and CDR2 is FVKESK. The CDR3 consists of 15 residues. The CDR3 here is CASSRGQWVSYEQYF. In DNA form, the CDR3 reads TGTGCCAGCAGCCGGGGACAGTGGGTCTCCTACGAGCAGTACTTC.

There are a few counts of this clone. This chain links TRBV9 with TRBJ1-1; D gene uncertain. The CDR3 has 14 amino acids. Germline V gene data show CDR1 as SGDLS and CDR2 as YYNGEE. V was shortened by 4 bases and J by 5 bases, with 15 bases between the two germline ends. The CDR3 loop is CASSLSLMRTEAFF. The DNA of the CDR3 is TGTGCCAGCAGCCTGAGTCTGATGAGGACTGAAGCTTTCTTT. The variable domain in full, completed from reference TRBV9 and TRBJ1-1, reads DSGVTQTPKHLITATGQRVTLRCSPRSGDLSVYWYQQSLDQGLQFLIQYYNGEERAKGNILERFSAQQFPDLHSELNLSSLELGDSALYFCASSLSLMRTEAFFGQGTRLTVV.

This clone was seen a handful of times. V and J are TRBV27 and TRBJ2-1; 10 bases match TRBD2. The V gene's germline CDR1 is MNHEY and CDR2 SMNVEV (reference sequence). The trim removed 6 bases at V and 6 bases at J, leaving 11 bases unmatched. The CDR3 is 16 residues long. CDR3 DNA: TGTGCCAGCAGCTCATGGGCTAGCGGGAGCCTCAATGAGCAGTTCTTC. It encodes CASSSWASGSLNEQFF.